Listed below are T cell receptor beta chains from one sample, sequenced in a study of tumor and adjacent non-tumor tissue in lung cancer. TCRdb used MiXCR to reprocess the multiplex PCR reads, holding one entry per CDR3 protein. The data contain about 67,000 distinct CDR3 sequences, approximately 73% of them singletons. Sequencing was carried out using distant non-tumor lung tissue. These receptor sequences come from a man aged 60 to 69 with non-small cell lung cancer. Both conserved end residues are part of each CDR3. A D gene is named only where the DNA matches it firmly. Rows may omit the clone size; those that give it use once, few, many or a size class.

v_call	clone_size	d_call	j_call	cdr3_aa	cdr3_nt
TRBV6-1	many	NA	TRBJ2-3	CASSEARGPRITDTQYF	TGTGCCAGCAGTGAAGCAAGAGGACCGCGAATCACAGATACGCAGTATTTT
TRBV14	NA	NA	TRBJ1-4	CASSREGLYEKLFF	TGTGCCAGCAGCCGGGAGGGATTGTATGAAAAACTATTTTTT
TRBV6-2/TRBV6-3	NA	TRBD1	TRBJ2-1	CTSSRQGSYHEQLF	TGTACCAGCAGTAGACAGGGCTCCTACCATGAGCAGCTCTTT
TRBV4-1	NA	TRBD2	TRBJ2-1	CVSSQMTSGGYNEQFF	TGCGTCAGCAGTCAGATGACTAGCGGGGGGTACAATGAGCAGTTCTTC
TRBV6-5	NA	TRBD1	TRBJ2-3	CPSSSQTGSSTDTQYF	TGTCCCAGCAGTTCCCAGACAGGGTCTAGTACAGATACGCAGTATTTT
TRBV28	NA	NA	TRBJ2-1	CASSTGGYNEQFF	TGTGCCAGCAGTACGGGCGGCTACAATGAGCAGTTCTTC
TRBV6-1	NA	NA	TRBJ2-7	CASSETLDSYEQYF	TGTGCCAGCAGTGAGACCCTGGACTCCTACGAGCAGTACTTC
TRBV6-5	NA	NA	TRBJ2-5	CASTFGQAETQYF	TGTGCTAGCACTTTCGGACAAGCAGAGACCCAGTACTTC
TRBV12-3/TRBV12-4	NA	TRBD2	TRBJ2-1	CASSFPQRDHIEWFF	TGTGCCAGTAGTTTCCCTCAGCGGGACCACATTGAGTGGTTCTTC
TRBV28	NA	NA	TRBJ2-4	CASSPVGGSRRVAKNIQYF	TGTGCCAGCAGTCCCGTTGGGGGTAGCAGGAGGGTAGCCAAAAACATTCAGTATTTC
TRBV29-1	NA	NA	TRBJ2-1	CSVEDPRRDGYYNEQFF	TGCAGCGTTGAAGATCCGAGGCGGGATGGATACTACAATGAGCAGTTTTTC
TRBV6-1	NA	NA	TRBJ1-6	CVSSPTQDNSLLHF	TGTGTCAGCAGTCCGACACAGGATAATTCACTCCTCCACTTT
TRBV7-8	many	NA	TRBJ2-4	CASSHITEVKNIQYF	TGTGCCAGCAGCCACATTACAGAGGTCAAAAACATTCAGTACTTC
TRBV12-3/TRBV12-4	NA	NA	TRBJ2-3	CASSPTSCTDTQYF	TGTGCCAGCAGTCCCACTAGCTGCACAGATACGCAGTATTTC
TRBV30	NA	TRBD2	TRBJ2-3	CAWSGDLAGGPGDTQYF	TGTGCCTGGAGTGGGGATCTAGCGGGAGGGCCGGGGGATACGCAGTATTTT
TRBV27	NA	NA	TRBJ2-7	CASSFYHSYEQYF	TGTGCCAGCAGTTTCTACCACTCCTACGAGCAGTACTTC
TRBV6-2/TRBV6-3	NA	TRBD2	TRBJ2-1	CVTSLAGENNEQFF	TGTGTCACTTCACTAGCGGGAGAGAACAATGAGCAGTTCTTC
TRBV29-1	NA	NA	TRBJ2-6	CSVEERAGAGANVLSF	TGCAGCGTTGAAGAACGCGCTGGGGCTGGGGCCAACGTCCTGAGTTTC
TRBV5-6	NA	NA	TRBJ2-7	CASSFRTDSYEQYF	TGTGCCAGCAGCTTTCGAACAGACTCATACGAGCAGTACTTC
TRBV7-2	NA	NA	TRBJ2-5	CASSFQETQHF	TGTGCCAGCAGCTTTCAAGAGACCCAGCACTTC
TRBV12-3/TRBV12-4	many	NA	TRBJ2-1	CASSLYRAGDEQFF	TGTGCCAGCAGTTTGTACAGGGCGGGCGATGAGCAGTTCTTC
TRBV28	NA	NA	TRBJ1-2	CAGSLLGTKNGYTF	TGTGCCGGCAGTCTACTAGGGACCAAAAATGGCTACACATTC
TRBV29-1	NA	TRBD1	TRBJ2-2	CNGGSGQGIGGELFF	TGTAACGGTGGCTCGGGACAGGGAATCGGCGGGGAGCTGTTTTTT
TRBV24-1	NA	NA	TRBJ1-5	CATSDLFAWPSRRNLGYQPHHF	TGTGCCACCAGTGATTTGTTTGCCTGGCCCAGCAGGAGAAACCTGGGGTATCAGCCCCATCATTTT
TRBV5-6	NA	NA	TRBJ2-5	CARSLRGCYQETQYF	TGTGCCAGAAGCCTCAGGGGATGTTACCAAGAGACCCAGTACTTC
TRBV7-8	NA	TRBD1	TRBJ2-2	CASSPLGTAQNNGELFF	TGTGCCAGTAGCCCGTTAGGGACAGCCCAGAACAACGGGGAGCTGTTTTTT
TRBV28	NA	TRBD2	TRBJ2-1	CGSRTSGINEQFF	TGTGGCAGCAGGACTAGCGGGATTAACGAGCAGTTCTTC
TRBV11-1	NA	TRBD1	TRBJ2-2	CASSYTSYTGELFF	TGTGCCAGCAGCTATACTAGTTACACAGGGGAACTGTTTTTT
TRBV28	many	TRBD1	TRBJ2-1	CASSPGTVEQFF	TGTGCCAGCAGCCCCGGGACAGTTGAGCAGTTCTTC
TRBV5-1	many	NA	TRBJ2-7	CASSSLAEGPQYF	TGCGCCAGCAGCTCCCTCGCGGAGGGCCCTCAGTACTTC
TRBV11-2	NA	NA	TRBJ2-7	CASSLAFGTYGQYF	TGTGCCAGCAGCTTAGCATTCGGGACCTACGGGCAGTACTTC
TRBV28	once	TRBD2	TRBJ2-1	CASRGLLAGVYEHFF	TGTGCCAGCAGAGGTCTCCTAGCGGGAGTCTATGAGCACTTCTTC